Presented here are 18 T cell receptor beta chains from one specimen sequenced in a study of blood T cells in healthy people across ages. For the second PCR, which ran for roughly 6 to 12 cycles, a sample-barcoded 5' primer and a J-beta primer mix were used. TCRdb re-derived calls from the 5' RACE reads in MiXCR, one entry per CDR3 protein. The table lists 1.2 million to 1.5 million distinct CDR3 sequences, about 40% of them singletons. The sequenced sample consisted of blood. The receptors shown here come from a woman in her late teens or twenties in good health.

The table lists this clonotype with a few counts. V gene TRBV6-2 or TRBV6-3 combines with J gene TRBJ1-5, with TRBD1 matching 8 bases. Germline lookup yields CDR1 MNHEY and CDR2 SVGEGT. Trimming removed 6 bases from V and 0 bases from J; junction bases left unmatched: 7. The CDR3 runs 16 residues. The CDR3 DNA sequence: TGTGCCAGCAGCCAGGGGGCAGCTTATAGCAATCAGCCCCAGCATTTT. This translates into CASSQGAAYSNQPQHF.

This rearrangement joins TRBV6-5 to TRBJ2-3, with 7 bases aligning to TRBD2. The germline V gene encodes CDR1 MNHEY and CDR2 SVGAGI. This CDR3 has 15 amino acids. Losses at the gene ends were 11 bases for V and 2 bases for J; bases not matched to a gene: 13. In nucleotides, the CDR3 is TGTGCCGCCTCTTCCTTGGGGGACTACACAGATACGCAGTATTTT. Translating it yields CAASSLGDYTDTQYF.

The chain uses TRBV6-1 and TRBJ1-1, with D unclear. Trimming left V 6 bases short and J 1 base short, with 9 bases between. Germline lookup yields CDR1 MNHNS and CDR2 SASEGT. The CDR3 is 13 residues long. The CDR3 spells CASREQKNTEAFF. The CDR3 DNA reads as TGTGCCAGCAGGGAACAGAAGAACACTGAAGCTTTCTTT.

This clonotype was counted at least ten times. This chain joins TRBV4-1 and TRBJ2-5; the D gene is possibly TRBD2 (6 bases). With 1 base removed from V and 5 bases from J, the gap between germline ends came to 8 bases. Per the germline V gene, CDR1 is MGHRA and CDR2 is YSYEKL. The CDR3 runs 13 residues. The CDR3 sequence: CASSQAGVETQYF. The CDR3 coding sequence is TGCGCCAGCAGCCAAGCGGGAGTTGAGACCCAGTACTTC.

In its sample, this clonotype was seen a few times. CDR3 nucleotide sequence: TGTGCCAGCAGTCCCGAGACAGATTTCGGCTACGAGCAGTACTTC. Protein sequence: CASSPETDFGYEQYF. The chain has TRBV6-2 or TRBV6-3 and TRBJ2-7, with a weak D call TRBD1 (5 bases). The germline CDR1 and CDR2 sequences are MNHEY and SVGEGT. The CDR3 length is 15 residues. Trimming shortened V by 5 bases and J by 3 bases, and 17 bases separated the two germline ends.

CDR3 in amino acids: CASSSTPGTKHEQFF. The DNA of the CDR3 is TGTGCCAGCAGCTCCACACCCGGGACTAAACATGAGCAGTTCTTC. This chain joins TRBV7-9 and TRBJ2-1, with TRBD2 identical over 7 bases. V was pared by 4 bases and J by 8 bases, with 11 bases of the junction left unmatched. The germline V gene encodes CDR1 SEHNR and CDR2 FQNEAQ (reference sequence). There are 15 residues in the CDR3.

This clonotype was counted only a few times. V is TRBV3-1 and J is TRBJ2-5; D possibly uses TRBD1 or TRBD2 (5 bases each). The V and J ends lost 4 bases and 5 bases respectively, with 11 bases between them. This CDR3 is built from 13 residues. Germline V gene lookup returns CDR1 LGHDT and CDR2 YNNKEL (reference sequence). For the CDR3, the DNA is TGTGCCAGCAGCCGTCAAGAGGGGGAGACCCAGTACTTC. Encoded protein: CASSRQEGETQYF.

A few counts support this clonotype. V is TRBV3-1 and J is TRBJ1-2; maybe TRBD1 (6 bases). V was trimmed by 5 bases and J by 5 bases, leaving 12 bases between them. The germline V gene has CDR1 LGHDT and CDR2 YNNKEL (reference sequence). This CDR3 contains 13 residues. Here the CDR3 reads CASSEGQTYGYTF. The DNA for the CDR3 is TGTGCCAGCAGCGAAGGACAGACTTATGGCTACACCTTC.

The rearrangement uses TRBV5-1 and TRBJ1-5; a possible D gene is TRBD1 (5 bases). Germline-derived CDR1 and CDR2 are SGHRS and YFSETQ. V lost 6 bases to trimming and J lost 0 bases, with 13 bases between them. This CDR3 is built from 15 residues. CDR3 loop: CASKVGPTSNQPQHF. DNA of the CDR3: TGCGCCAGCAAAGTGGGACCGACTAGCAATCAGCCCCAGCATTTT.

The genes are TRBV11-2 and TRBJ2-1, with TRBD2 identical over 10 bases. V was pared by 5 bases and J by 4 bases, with 8 bases of the junction left unmatched. Looked up from germline, CDR1 is SGHAT and CDR2 is FQNNGV. This CDR3 is built from 16 residues. The CDR3 region is CASSRTSGNTYNEQFF. The CDR3, as DNA: TGTGCCAGCAGCCGGACTAGCGGAAACACTTACAATGAGCAGTTCTTC.

This clonotype was seen a handful of times. CDR3 amino acids: CASSSYLSGGELFF. The CDR3 coding sequence is TGTGCCAGCAGCTCGTATTTATCGGGTGGGGAGCTGTTTTTT. The rearrangement links TRBV7-3 to TRBJ2-2; unclear D gene. V was cut by 4 bases and J by 8 bases, with 14 bases left in between. The CDR3 totals 14 residues. The germline gives CDR1 SGHTA, CDR2 FQGTGA.

The chain couples TRBV6-5 to TRBJ2-3; D might be TRBD1 (6 bases). The ends were cut back, 0 bases at V and 0 bases at J, with 13 bases in the middle. The CDR3 extends over 17 amino acids. Germline V gene data show CDR1 as MNHEY and CDR2 as SVGAGI. CDR3 DNA: TGTGCCAGCAGTTACTCGAGAGGACAGACAAGCACAGATACGCAGTATTTT. Its translation: CASSYSRGQTSTDTQYF.

Only a few counts were recorded for this clonotype. The V gene is TRBV20-1, the J gene TRBJ1-2, with 7 bases aligning to TRBD1. CDR1 and CDR2 (germline): DFQATT, SNEGSKA (reference sequence). The junction had 4 bases not matched to a gene; V was cut back by 6 bases and J by 3 bases. The CDR3 is made up of 12 amino acids. CDR3 region: CSADREDYGYTF. CDR3 bases: TGCAGTGCCGACAGGGAGGACTATGGCTACACCTTC.

This clonotype showed up just a few times. The chain carries TRBV20-1 and TRBJ2-3; 8 nucleotides line up with TRBD2. The V gene's germline CDR1 is DFQATT and CDR2 SNEGSKA (reference sequence). Losses at the gene ends were 3 bases for V and 2 bases for J; bases not matched to a gene: 10. The CDR3 extends over 16 amino acids. The CDR3 bases are TGCAGTGCTAGGACCGTAGCGGGGAAGGTCACAGATACGCAGTATTTT. It codes for CSARTVAGKVTDTQYF.

This clonotype was recorded a few times. This may be a read error: a much more frequent sequence differs by one nucleotide. The chain couples TRBV2 to TRBJ2-5; no clear D. CDR3 size: 12 residues. Trimming removed 6 bases from V and 0 bases from J, with 5 bases in between. Looked up from germline, CDR1 is SNHLY and CDR2 is FYNNEI. CDR3 loop: CASRRYQETQYF. As DNA, the CDR3 is TGTGCCAGCAGACGGTACCAAGAGACCCAGTACTTC.

A few counts support this clonotype. The V call is TRBV6-5, the J call TRBJ2-3; the D gene could be TRBD1 or TRBD2 (5 bases each). The CDR3 is made up of 15 amino acids. Trimming removed 0 bases at V and 2 bases at J, with 9 bases between. Germline values: CDR1 MNHEY, CDR2 SVGAGI. CDR3 bases: TGTGCCAGCAGTTACTCGGGACCACCCACAGATACGCAGTATTTT. This encodes CASSYSGPPTDTQYF.

The CDR3 bases are TGCGCCAGCAGCTTGGTTGGGGGGGACACTGAAGCTTTCTTT. Translation: CASSLVGGDTEAFF. J is TRBJ1-1 and V is TRBV5-1; TRBD1 is a possible D gene (5 bases). Deletions cut 0 bases from V and 3 bases from J, with 9 bases between. Germline-derived CDR1 and CDR2 are SGHRS and YFSETQ. This CDR3 comprises 14 residues.

This clonotype was found a few times. CDR3 in amino acids: CASSSASGNYEQYF. The CDR3 nucleotides are TGTGCCAGCAGTTCGGCTAGCGGGAACTACGAGCAGTACTTC. V and J are TRBV6-5 and TRBJ2-5; TRBD2 aligns across 9 bases. The J call could be wrong; TRBJ2-7 is a better fit for the DNA end. The CDR3 runs 14 residues. CDR1 and CDR2 (germline): MNHEY, SVGAGI.